These 18 T cell receptor beta chains came from one sample sequenced in a study of technical replicates of blood from several donors. Sequenced by immunoSEQ multiplex PCR; TCRdb stores in-frame clones only, minus some. The sample consists of over 55,000 clones, roughly 91% of them appearing once. Sequenced sample: PBMCs. All receptors come from a human donor in good health. Some clones in this sample may be carry-over from other donors' samples.

J is TRBJ1-5 and V is TRBV18; D possibly corresponds to TRBD1 (5 bases). Trimming took 8 bases from V and 0 from J, leaving 11 bases between them. Germline CDR1 KGHSH, CDR2 LQKENI. The CDR3 is 14 amino acids. The CDR3 sequence: CASTPDSSNQPQHF. CDR3 nucleotides: TGTGCCAGCACCCCCGACAGTAGCAATCAGCCCCAGCATTTT. Full variable domain (remainder filled in from reference TRBV18 and TRBJ1-5): NAGVMQNPRHLVRRRGQEARLRCSPMKGHSHVYWYRQLPEEGLKFMVYLQKENIIDESGMPKERFSAEFPKEGPSILRIQQVVRGDSAAYFCASTPDSSNQPQHFGDGTRLSIL.

This sequence joins TRBV5-1 and TRBJ2-1; D is perhaps TRBD1 (6 bases). This CDR3 contains 15 residues. The germline V gene encodes CDR1 SGHRS and CDR2 YFSETQ. Trimming left V 4 bases short and J 8 bases short, with 19 bases between. The CDR3 spells CASSLGARGTDEQFF. The CDR3 nucleotides are TGCGCCAGCAGCCTGGGCGCTAGGGGGACGGATGAGCAGTTCTTC.

DNA for the CDR3: TGTGCCAGCAGCCAATATGAGCCCCCAACCTACGAGCAGTACTTC. This translates into CASSQYEPPTYEQYF. The chain carries TRBV6-5 and TRBJ2-7; D unresolved. The CDR3 totals 15 residues. V lost 6 bases, J lost 2 bases, and 17 bases lay in between. In germline, CDR1 is MNHEY, CDR2 SVGAGI.

This chain links TRBV5-6 with TRBJ1-2; 7 bases match TRBD1. The CDR3 is made up of 13 amino acids. Germline CDR1 is SGHDT and CDR2 is YYEEEE. V dropped 2 bases and J dropped 7; count of bases not matched to a gene: 5. The DNA of the CDR3 is TGTGCCAGCAGCTTTGGGCAGGGGGGTGGCTACACCTTC. Its protein product is CASSFGQGGGYTF. Supplemented by reference TRBV5-6 and TRBJ1-2, the full variable domain reads DAGVTQSPTHLIKTRGQQVTLRCSPKSGHDTVSWYQQALGQGPQFIFQYYEEEERQRGNFPDRFSGHQFPNYSSELNVNALLLGDSALYLCASSFGQGGGYTFGSGTRLTVV.

The rearrangement joins TRBV30 to TRBJ1-4, with 8 bases matching TRBD1. The germline V gene has CDR1 GTSNPN and CDR2 SVGIG (reference sequence). V dropped 1 base and J dropped 5; count of bases not matched to a gene: 3. The CDR3 extends over 14 amino acids. As DNA, the CDR3 is TGTGCCTGGAGTGGTAACAGGGGGAATGAAAAACTGTTTTTT. This encodes CAWSGNRGNEKLFF.

The V gene is TRBV6-4, the J gene TRBJ1-5; the D is unclear. V lost 5 bases and J 0 bases, leaving 5 bases between the germline ends. CDR3 length equals 13 residues. The germline V gene has CDR1 MRHNA and CDR2 SNTAGT. CDR3 DNA: TGTGCCAGCAGTAGCTATAGCAATCAGCCCCAGCATTTT. It is translated as CASSSYSNQPQHF.

The chain couples TRBV13 to TRBJ1-1; D is perhaps TRBD1 (6 bases). The CDR3 consists of 15 residues. Germline CDR1 PRHDT, CDR2 FYEKMQ (reference sequence). The ends were cut back, 5 bases at V and 4 bases at J, with 17 bases in the middle. The CDR3 loop is CASSLRGGGGTEAFF. CDR3 coding DNA: TGTGCCAGCAGCCTCCGGGGGGGAGGGGGCACTGAAGCTTTCTTT.

V and J are TRBV7-9 and TRBJ1-4, with D unclear. From germline, CDR1 is SEHNR and CDR2 FQNEAQ (reference sequence). Trimming took off 1 base at V and 3 bases at J, with 6 bases between the two ends. This CDR3 comprises 14 residues. The CDR3 bases are TGTGCCAGCAGCTTAGATGGAGCTAATGAAAAACTGTTTTTT. Amino acid sequence: CASSLDGANEKLFF.

This clone appeared a single time. This rearrangement joins TRBV6-1 to TRBJ2-6, with D possibly being TRBD2 (5 bases). The length of the CDR3 is 18 residues. The V gene lost 2 bases and the J gene lost 0 bases, with 14 bases spanning the gap. Germline values: CDR1 MNHNS, CDR2 SASEGT. The CDR3 DNA sequence: TGTGCCAGCAGTGAAAGGAGGAGGCAGCCCTCTGGGGCCAACGTCCTGACTTTC. Translating gives CASSERRRQPSGANVLTF.

The chain couples TRBV18 to TRBJ2-7; TRBD2 matches at 7 bases. V lost 3 bases to trimming and J lost 6 bases; unmatched junction nucleotides: 11. CDR3 length: 15 residues. The germline gives CDR1 KGHSH, CDR2 LQKENI. The chain's CDR3 is CASSPSLRTGGEQYF. CDR3 bases: TGTGCCAGCTCACCGTCTCTCAGGACGGGAGGCGAGCAGTACTTC.

This clone was seen only once. The chain joins TRBV19 to TRBJ1-6; a possible D gene is TRBD1 (6 bases). Trimming cost V 5 bases and J 5 bases, with 13 bases left between them. This CDR3 comprises 15 residues. Per the germline V gene, CDR1 is LNHDA and CDR2 is SQIVND (reference sequence). CDR3 region: CASSLRTVNNSPLHF. The CDR3 DNA sequence: TGTGCCAGTAGTCTAAGGACAGTCAATAATTCACCCCTCCACTTT.

This clone was detected once. The V and J genes are TRBV6-1 and TRBJ2-1; the match to TRBD2 covers 13 bases. The CDR3 sequence is 18 residues long. The junction had 8 bases not matched to a gene; V was cut back by 5 bases and J by 1 base. CDR1 is MNHNS and CDR2 is SASEGT in the germline V gene. In DNA, the CDR3 is TGTGCCAGCAGTCAAGGGACTAGCGGGGTCACTTCCTACAATGAGCAGTTCTTC. As protein: CASSQGTSGVTSYNEQFF.

The V gene is TRBV5-4, the J gene TRBJ1-1; D gene ambiguous. CDR1 and CDR2 from the germline V gene are SGHNT and YYREEE (reference sequence). The CDR3 extends over 17 amino acids. The germline V and J ends were trimmed by 0 bases and 4 bases, with 19 bases remaining between them. The CDR3 region has the DNA TGTGCCAGCAGCTTGGTGGGTCGGGTCTCACGGGGCACTGAAGCTTTCTTT. It is translated as CASSLVGRVSRGTEAFF.

This chain uses TRBV4-2 with TRBJ2-5; the match to TRBD1 covers 9 bases. The ends lost 5 bases at V and 5 bases at J; junction bases unmatched: 3. The CDR3 has 13 amino acids. The germline V gene has CDR1 LGHNA and CDR2 YNFKEQ. The CDR3 loop is CASSMDRGETQYF. The DNA for the CDR3 is TGTGCCAGCAGCATGGACAGGGGCGAGACCCAGTACTTC.

The J gene is TRBJ2-1, the V gene TRBV9; TRBD2 agrees at 13 bases. Per germline, CDR1 SGDLS and CDR2 YYNGEE. V lost 4 bases, J lost 8 bases, and 9 bases stayed unmatched. CDR3 length: 16 amino acids. CDR3 loop: CASSPGLAGVMDEQFF. CDR3 in DNA: TGTGCCAGCAGCCCCGGACTAGCGGGAGTTATGGATGAGCAGTTCTTC.

This sequence joins TRBV20-1 and TRBJ2-2, with D hard to call. The CDR3 has 11 amino acids. Germline V gives CDR1 DFQATT, CDR2 SNEGSKA (reference sequence). The V end was cut by 2 bases, the J end by 5 bases, with 3 bases between. CDR3 loop: CSARRTGELFF. The CDR3 bases are TGCAGTGCTAGACGGACCGGGGAGCTGTTTTTT.

The table lists this clone with a few counts. The genes are TRBV10-3 and TRBJ1-2, with TRBD1 as a possible D gene (6 bases). The CDR3 runs 15 residues. Germline CDR1 is ENHRY and CDR2 is SYGVKD. The V end lost 2 bases, the J end lost 6 bases, and 16 bases lay between the germline ends. CDR3 sequence (DNA): TGTGCCATCAGTGAGGCATCAACAGGGAGCAATGGCTACACCTTC. Translated: CAISEASTGSNGYTF.

J is TRBJ1-5 and V is TRBV2; a weak D match, TRBD1 (6 bases). The V end lost 6 bases, the J end lost 6 bases, and 9 bases lay between the germline ends. The CDR3 has 12 amino acids. Germline-derived CDR1 and CDR2 are SNHLY and FYNNEI. CDR3 DNA sequence: TGTGCCAGCAGCGGGGACACTCAGCCCCAGCATTTT. It is translated as CASSGDTQPQHF.